This T cell receptor beta chain was obtained from a study of CD8 T cells in Susac syndrome. Findings and limits, study-wide: Regarding the TCR sequencing and HLA analysis, the study admitted that a relatively small number of individuals were involved.

In regard to this clonotype: The target antigen is unknown.

The CDR3 sequence is 14 residues long. Germline V CDR1 and CDR2: MNHNS, SASEGT. Trimming removed 4 bases from V and 0 bases from J, with 10 bases in between. The RNA input was about 0.5 to 1 ug, and it was reverse transcribed with random hexamers. TCRdb analysed the immunoSEQ multiplex PCR reads with MiXCR anew, one entry per CDR3 protein. Here the sample spans 80,000 or so distinct CDR3 sequences, just under 95% being singletons. Sequencing of TCR beta covered CD8+ and CD4+ T cells obtained from blood. Matched for age and sex, the controls were healthy donors. TEMRA cells were enriched by FACS, and CD4+ and CD8+ T cells were negatively isolated.

This chain links TRBV6-1 with TRBJ2-7; perhaps TRBD1 as D (6 bases). Specimen: CD8+ T cells from PBMCs. The receptor was derived from a human donor in good health. The CDR3, as DNA: TGTGCCAGCAGTGCGGCAGGGGCCTCCTACGAGCAGTACGTC. This codes for CASSAAGASYEQYV.